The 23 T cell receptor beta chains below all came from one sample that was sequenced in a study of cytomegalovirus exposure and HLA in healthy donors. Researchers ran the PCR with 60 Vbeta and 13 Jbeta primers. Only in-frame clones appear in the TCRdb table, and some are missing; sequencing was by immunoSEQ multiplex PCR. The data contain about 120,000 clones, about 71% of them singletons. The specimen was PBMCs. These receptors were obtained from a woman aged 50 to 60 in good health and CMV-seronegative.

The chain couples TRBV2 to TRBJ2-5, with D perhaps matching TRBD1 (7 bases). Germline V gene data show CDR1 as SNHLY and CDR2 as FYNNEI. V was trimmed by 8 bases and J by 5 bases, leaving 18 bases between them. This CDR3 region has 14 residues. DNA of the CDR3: TGTGCCAGCGAGGAGAAGACAGGGAGGGAGACCCAGTACTTC. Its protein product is CASEEKTGRETQYF.

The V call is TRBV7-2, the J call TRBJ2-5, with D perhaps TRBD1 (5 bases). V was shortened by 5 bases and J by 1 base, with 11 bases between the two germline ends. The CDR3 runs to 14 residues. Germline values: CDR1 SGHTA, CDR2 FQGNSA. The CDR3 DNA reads TGTGCCAGCAGCGCACTAAGGGGCCAAGAGACCCAGTACTTC. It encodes CASSALRGQETQYF.

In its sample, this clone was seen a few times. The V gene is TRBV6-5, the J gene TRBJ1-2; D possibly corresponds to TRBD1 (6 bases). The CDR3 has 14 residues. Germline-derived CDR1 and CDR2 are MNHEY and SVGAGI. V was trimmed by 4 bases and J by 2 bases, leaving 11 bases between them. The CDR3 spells CASSFRQANYGYTF. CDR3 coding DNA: TGTGCCAGCAGTTTTCGACAGGCCAACTATGGCTACACCTTC.

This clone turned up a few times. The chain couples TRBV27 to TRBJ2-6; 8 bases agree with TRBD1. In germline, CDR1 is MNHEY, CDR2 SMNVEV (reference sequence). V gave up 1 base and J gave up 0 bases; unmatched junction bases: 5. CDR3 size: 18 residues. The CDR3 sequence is CASSLFGTGSSGANVLTF. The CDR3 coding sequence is TGTGCCAGCAGTTTATTTGGGACAGGAAGCTCTGGGGCCAACGTCCTGACTTTC.

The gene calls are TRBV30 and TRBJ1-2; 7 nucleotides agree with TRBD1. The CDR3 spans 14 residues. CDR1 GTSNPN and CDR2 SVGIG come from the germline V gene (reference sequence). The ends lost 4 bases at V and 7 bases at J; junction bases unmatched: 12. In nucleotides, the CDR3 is TGTGCCTGGATAATCGACAGGGCTTCGGGTGGCTACACCTTC. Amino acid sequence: CAWIIDRASGGYTF.

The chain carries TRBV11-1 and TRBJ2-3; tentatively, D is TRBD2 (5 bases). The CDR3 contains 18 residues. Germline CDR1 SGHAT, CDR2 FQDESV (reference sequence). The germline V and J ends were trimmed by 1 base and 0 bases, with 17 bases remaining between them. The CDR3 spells CASSLGDPASLSTDTQYF. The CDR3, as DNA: TGTGCCAGCAGCTTAGGCGATCCGGCTAGCCTAAGCACAGATACGCAGTATTTT.

CDR3 sequence reads: CASSSTGLAFYEQYF. DNA for the CDR3: TGTGCCAGCAGTTCTACGGGACTAGCCTTCTACGAGCAGTACTTC. The chain links TRBV28 to TRBJ2-7; 9 bases agree with TRBD2. This CDR3 has 15 amino acids. The V gene end was trimmed by 4 bases and the J gene end by 3 bases; junction bases not matched to a gene: 7. Germline V gene sequence: CDR1 MDHEN, CDR2 SYDVKM.

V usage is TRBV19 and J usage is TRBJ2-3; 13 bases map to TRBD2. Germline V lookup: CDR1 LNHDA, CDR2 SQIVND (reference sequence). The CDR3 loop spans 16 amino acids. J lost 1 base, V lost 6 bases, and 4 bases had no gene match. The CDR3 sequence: CASRDGLAGGTDTQYF. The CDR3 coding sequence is TGTGCCAGTAGGGATGGACTAGCGGGAGGCACAGATACGCAGTATTTT.

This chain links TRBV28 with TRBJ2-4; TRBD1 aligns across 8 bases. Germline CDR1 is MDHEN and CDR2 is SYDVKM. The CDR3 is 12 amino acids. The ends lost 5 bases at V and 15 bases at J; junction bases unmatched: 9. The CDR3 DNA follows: TGTGCCAGCAGTCCAGGACAGGGTGCCGGGTACTTC. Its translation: CASSPGQGAGYF.

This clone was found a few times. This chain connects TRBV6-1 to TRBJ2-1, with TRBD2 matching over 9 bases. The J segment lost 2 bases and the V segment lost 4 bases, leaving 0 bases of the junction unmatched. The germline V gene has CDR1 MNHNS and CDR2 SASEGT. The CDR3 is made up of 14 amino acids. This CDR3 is CASSGLAAYNEQFF. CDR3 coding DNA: TGTGCCAGCAGTGGACTAGCGGCCTACAATGAGCAGTTCTTC.

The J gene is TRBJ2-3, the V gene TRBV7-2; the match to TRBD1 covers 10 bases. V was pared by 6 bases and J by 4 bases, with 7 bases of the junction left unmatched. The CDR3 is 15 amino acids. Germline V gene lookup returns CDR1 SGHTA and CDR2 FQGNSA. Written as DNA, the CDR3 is TGTGCCAGCAGGCCCGGGACAGGGGATCCAGATACGCAGTATTTT. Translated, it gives CASRPGTGDPDTQYF.

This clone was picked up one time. This CDR3 reads CASSSRLAVSGELFF. The CDR3 nucleotides are TGTGCCAGCAGCTCTCGACTAGCTGTGTCCGGGGAGCTGTTTTTT. The chain combines TRBV11-2 with TRBJ2-2; 7 nucleotides line up with TRBD2. The CDR3 totals 15 residues. CDR1 SGHAT and CDR2 FQNNGV come from the germline V gene. V lost 4 bases, J lost 6 bases, and 8 bases stayed unmatched.

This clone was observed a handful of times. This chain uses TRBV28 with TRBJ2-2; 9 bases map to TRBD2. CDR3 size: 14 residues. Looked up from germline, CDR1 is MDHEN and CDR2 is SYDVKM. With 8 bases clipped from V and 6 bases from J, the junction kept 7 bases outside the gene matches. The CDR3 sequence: CASQDSGRAGELFF. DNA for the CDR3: TGTGCCAGCCAAGATAGCGGGAGAGCCGGGGAGCTGTTTTTT.

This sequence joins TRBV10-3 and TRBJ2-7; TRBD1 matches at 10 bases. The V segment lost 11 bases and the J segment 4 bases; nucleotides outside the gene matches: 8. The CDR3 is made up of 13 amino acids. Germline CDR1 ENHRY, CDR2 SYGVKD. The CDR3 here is CAAGTGALYEQYF. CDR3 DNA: TGTGCCGCCGGGACAGGGGCGTTATACGAGCAGTACTTC.

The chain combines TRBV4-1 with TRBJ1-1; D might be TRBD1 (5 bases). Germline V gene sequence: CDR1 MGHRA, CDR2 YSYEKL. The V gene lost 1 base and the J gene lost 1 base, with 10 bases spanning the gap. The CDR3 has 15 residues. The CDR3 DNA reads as TGCGCCAGCAGCCAAGTTTCTGGGGCGAACACTGAAGCTTTCTTT. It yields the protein CASSQVSGANTEAFF.

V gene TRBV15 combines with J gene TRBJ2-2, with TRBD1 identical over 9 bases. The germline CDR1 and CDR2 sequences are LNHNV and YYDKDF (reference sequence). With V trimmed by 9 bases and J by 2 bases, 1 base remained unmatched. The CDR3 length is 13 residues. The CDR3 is CATTGGNTGELFF. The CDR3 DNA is TGTGCCACGACAGGGGGTAACACCGGGGAGCTGTTTTTT.

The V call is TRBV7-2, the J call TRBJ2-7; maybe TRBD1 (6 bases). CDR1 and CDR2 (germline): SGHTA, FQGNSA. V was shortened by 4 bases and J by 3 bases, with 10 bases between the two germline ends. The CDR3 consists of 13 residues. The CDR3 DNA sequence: TGTGCCAGCAGCTCCCAACAGGGCTACGAGCAGTACTTC. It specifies CASSSQQGYEQYF.

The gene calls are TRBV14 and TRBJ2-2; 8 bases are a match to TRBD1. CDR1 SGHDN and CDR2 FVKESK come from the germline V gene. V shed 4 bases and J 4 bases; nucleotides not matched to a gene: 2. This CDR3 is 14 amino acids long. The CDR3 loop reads CASSPQGATGELFF. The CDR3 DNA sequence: TGTGCCAGCAGCCCTCAGGGGGCCACCGGGGAGCTGTTTTTT.

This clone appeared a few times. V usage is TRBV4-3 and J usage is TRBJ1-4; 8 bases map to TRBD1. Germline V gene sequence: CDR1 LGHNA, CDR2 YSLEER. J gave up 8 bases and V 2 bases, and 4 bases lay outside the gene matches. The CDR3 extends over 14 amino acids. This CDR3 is CASSQNGQGEKLFF. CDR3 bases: TGCGCCAGCAGCCAAAACGGACAGGGAGAAAAACTGTTTTTT.

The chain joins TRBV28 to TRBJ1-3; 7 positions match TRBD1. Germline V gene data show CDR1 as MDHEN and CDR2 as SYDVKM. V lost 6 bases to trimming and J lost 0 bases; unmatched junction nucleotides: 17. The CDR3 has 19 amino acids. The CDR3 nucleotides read TGTGCCAGCAGCTCCCAGCGGGAGGGGGCCTGGAGCTCTGGAAACACCATATATTTT. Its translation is CASSSQREGAWSSGNTIYF.

The CDR3 is CASSSLTPNYGYTF. The CDR3 nucleotides are TGTGCCAGCAGCTCTTTGACACCTAACTATGGCTACACCTTC. V is TRBV5-8 and J is TRBJ1-2, with unresolved D. The V end lost 3 bases, the J end lost 0 bases, and 9 bases lay between the germline ends. The germline V gene encodes CDR1 SGHTS and CDR2 YDEGEE. The CDR3 is 14 amino acids.

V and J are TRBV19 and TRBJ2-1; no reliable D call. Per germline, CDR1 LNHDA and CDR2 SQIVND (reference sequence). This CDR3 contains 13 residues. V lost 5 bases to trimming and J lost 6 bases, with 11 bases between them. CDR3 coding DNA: TGTGCCAGTAGTCCCCTAGTGTTCAATGAGCAGTTCTTC. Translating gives CASSPLVFNEQFF.

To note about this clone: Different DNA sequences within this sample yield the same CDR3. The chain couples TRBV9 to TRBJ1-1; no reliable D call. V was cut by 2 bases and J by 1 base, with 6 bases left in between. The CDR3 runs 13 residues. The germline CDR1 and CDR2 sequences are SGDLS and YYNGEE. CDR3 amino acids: CASSVSGNTEAFF. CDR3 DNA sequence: TGTGCCAGCAGCGTTTCAGGGAACACTGAAGCTTTCTTT.